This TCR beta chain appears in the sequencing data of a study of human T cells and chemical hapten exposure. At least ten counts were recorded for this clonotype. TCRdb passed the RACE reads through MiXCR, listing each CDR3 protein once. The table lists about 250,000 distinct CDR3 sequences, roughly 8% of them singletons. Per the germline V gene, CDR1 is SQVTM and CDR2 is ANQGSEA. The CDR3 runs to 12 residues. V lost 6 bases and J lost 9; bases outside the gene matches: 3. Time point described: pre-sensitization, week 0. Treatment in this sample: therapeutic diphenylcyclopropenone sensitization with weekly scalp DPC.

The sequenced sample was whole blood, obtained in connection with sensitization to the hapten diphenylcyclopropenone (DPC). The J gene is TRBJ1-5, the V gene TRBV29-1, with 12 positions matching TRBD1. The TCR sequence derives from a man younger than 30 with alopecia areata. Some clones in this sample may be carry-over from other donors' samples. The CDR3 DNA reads TGCAGCGTGGGACAGGGGGCAGGGCCCCAGCATTTT. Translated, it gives CSVGQGAGPQHF.